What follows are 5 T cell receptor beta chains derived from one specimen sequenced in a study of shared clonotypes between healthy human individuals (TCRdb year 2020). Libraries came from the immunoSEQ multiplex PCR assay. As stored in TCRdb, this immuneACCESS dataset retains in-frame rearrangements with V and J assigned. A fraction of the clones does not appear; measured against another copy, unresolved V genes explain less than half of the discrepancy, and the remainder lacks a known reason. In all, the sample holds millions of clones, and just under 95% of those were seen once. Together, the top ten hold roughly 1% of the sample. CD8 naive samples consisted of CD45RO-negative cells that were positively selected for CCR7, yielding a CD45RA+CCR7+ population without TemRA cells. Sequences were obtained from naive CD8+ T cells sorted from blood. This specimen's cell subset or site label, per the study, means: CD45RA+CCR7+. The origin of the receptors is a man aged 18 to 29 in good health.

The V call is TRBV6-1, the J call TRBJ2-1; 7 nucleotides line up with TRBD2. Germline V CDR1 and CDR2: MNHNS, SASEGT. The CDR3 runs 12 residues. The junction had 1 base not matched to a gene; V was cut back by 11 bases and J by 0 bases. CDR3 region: CAGGSSYNEQFF. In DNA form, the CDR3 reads TGTGCCGGCGGGAGCTCCTACAATGAGCAGTTCTTC.

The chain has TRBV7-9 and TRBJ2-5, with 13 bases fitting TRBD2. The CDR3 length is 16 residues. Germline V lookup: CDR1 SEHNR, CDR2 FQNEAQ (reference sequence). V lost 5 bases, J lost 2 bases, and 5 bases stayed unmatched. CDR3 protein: CASSIPGLAGQETQYF. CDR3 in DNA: TGTGCCAGCAGCATCCCGGGACTAGCGGGGCAAGAGACCCAGTACTTC.

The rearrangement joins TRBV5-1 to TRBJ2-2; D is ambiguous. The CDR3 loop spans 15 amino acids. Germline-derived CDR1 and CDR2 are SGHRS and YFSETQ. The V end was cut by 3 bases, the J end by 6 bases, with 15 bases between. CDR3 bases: TGCGCCAGCAGCTACCTTACCGAGGCCCCCGGGGAGCTGTTTTTT. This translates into CASSYLTEAPGELFF.

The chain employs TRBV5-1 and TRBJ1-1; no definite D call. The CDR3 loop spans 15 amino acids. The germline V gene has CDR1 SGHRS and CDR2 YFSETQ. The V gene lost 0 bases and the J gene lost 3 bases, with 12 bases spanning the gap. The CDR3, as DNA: TGCGCCAGCAGCTTGGCTTGGGATGGGGACACTGAAGCTTTCTTT. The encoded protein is CASSLAWDGDTEAFF.

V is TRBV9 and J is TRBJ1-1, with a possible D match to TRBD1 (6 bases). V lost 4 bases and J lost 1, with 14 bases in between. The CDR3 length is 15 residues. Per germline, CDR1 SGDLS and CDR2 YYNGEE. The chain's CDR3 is CASSSPGTPNTEAFF. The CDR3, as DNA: TGTGCCAGCAGCTCTCCCGGGACACCGAACACTGAAGCTTTCTTT.